This T cell receptor beta chain was obtained from a study of long-term antiretroviral therapy in people with HIV. Study-wide background: A decade or so separates the oldest specimens from the later 2015 immediate-ART recommendation. General observations from the study: Dominance of pre-ART expanded clones persisted, fluctuating and often declining after ART. Diversity went up after ART and still fell short of transplant donor controls.

As for this clone: Its antigen remains unknown.

The run of the v3.0 immunoSEQ assay was at survey level. Assay used: immunoSEQ multiplex PCR; TCRdb lists only in-frame clones, some missing. The sample holds 20,000 to 25,000 clones; roughly three quarters are singletons and the top ten take less than 15%. Looked up from germline, CDR1 is SGHTA and CDR2 is FQGNSA. V lost 5 bases to trimming and J lost 4 bases, with 7 bases between them. The CDR3 spans 12 residues. This TCR came from a woman in her forties with HIV. The sequencing here drew on unsorted PBMCs, taken less than 1.8 years before starting antiretroviral therapy. The chain carries TRBV7-2 and TRBJ2-3; D remains unclear. The CDR3 reads CASSPSSDTQYF. In nucleotides, the CDR3 is TGTGCCAGCAGCCCCTCTTCAGATACGCAGTATTTT.